A selection of T cell receptor beta chains follows, all from one sample in a study of early T cells in non-severe SARS-CoV-2 infection. TCRdb processed the 5' RACE reads anew with MiXCR; each CDR3 protein has one entry. The sample yields tens of thousands of distinct CDR3 sequences, roughly 10% seen once. The sequenced material came from whole blood. Receptors originate from an adult who was a healthcare worker with PCR-confirmed SARS-CoV-2 infection or an uninfected control (not recorded which). The CDR3 runs from the conserved cysteine through the conserved F or W. D genes are given only for firm matches. The size of a clone is reported for some rows only, either as once, few or many, or as a class for expanded clones.

j_call clone_size d_call v_call cdr3_nt cdr3_aa
TRBJ1-2 few . TRBV15 TGTGCCACCAGCGGGGGGACTATTGGCTACACCTTC CATSGGTIGYTF
TRBJ2-7 few . TRBV2 TGTGCCAGCAGTAGAGGGGACGGCGAGCAGTACTTC CASSRGDGEQYF
TRBJ1-1 . . TRBV24-1 TGTGCCACCAGTGATTGGGGGGAAGCTTTCTTT CATSDWGEAFF
TRBJ2-5 many . TRBV7-2 TGTGCCAGCAGCTTAGGGCCTTATGGCGAGACCCAGTACTTC CASSLGPYGETQYF
TRBJ2-4 many . TRBV7-9 TGTGCCACCGGATGGGACAAAAACATTCAGTACTTC CATGWDKNIQYF
TRBJ2-7 many TRBD1 TRBV7-9 TGTGCCAGCAGCTTAAACGCAGGGCGGACAGGCGAGCAGTACTTC CASSLNAGRTGEQYF
TRBJ1-2 few . TRBV10-2 TGCGCCAGCAGTGAGACAGCTAACTATGGCTACACCTTC CASSETANYGYTF
TRBJ2-1 . TRBD2 TRBV7-6 TGTGCCAGCCAGCGGGAGGGCGTGCCCTACAATGAGCAGTTCTTC CASQREGVPYNEQFF
TRBJ2-2 . TRBD1 TRBV7-9 TGTGCCAGCAGCTACAGGGGCCCGAACACCGGGGAGCTGTTTTTT CASSYRGPNTGELFF
TRBJ1-6 . . TRBV30 TGTGCCTGGAGTGTGAGAGATAATTCACCCCTCCACTTT CAWSVRDNSPLHF
TRBJ2-6 many . TRBV7-2 TGTGCCAGCAGCGCCAGGGTTTCTACCGGGGCCAACGTCCTGACTTTC CASSARVSTGANVLTF
TRBJ2-7 many . TRBV20-1 TGCAGTGCAGGAACCGGAGTCCAACGGGAGCAGTACTTC CSAGTGVQREQYF
TRBJ2-3 many TRBD2 TRBV6-2/TRBV6-3 TGTGCCAGCAGTTTTATTGGGACTAGCAAAAGCACAGATACGCAGTATTTT CASSFIGTSKSTDTQYF
TRBJ2-3 . TRBD1 TRBV24-1 TGTGCCACCAGTGTTGGAAGAACAGGGGGAGGATTAGATACGCAGTATTTT CATSVGRTGGGLDTQYF
TRBJ1-1 many . TRBV5-6 TGTGCCAGCAGCTTAGGTCACTTACAGGGCACGGCGGAAGCTTTCTTT CASSLGHLQGTAEAFF
TRBJ2-7 . TRBD1 TRBV29-1 TGCAGCGTTTGCCACCCCCAGAACAGGGGGTCTTGCGAGCAGTACTTC CSVCHPQNRGSCEQYF
TRBJ2-1 . TRBD2 TRBV7-3 TGTGCCAGCAGCACCGGGACTAGCGGGAGGGCAGGATACAATGAGCAGTTCTTC CASSTGTSGRAGYNEQFF
TRBJ2-3 . . TRBV13 TGTGCCAGCAGCTTACTGGGAATGGACACAGATACGCAGTATTTT CASSLLGMDTDTQYF
TRBJ2-3 many TRBD2 TRBV7-9 TGTGCCAGCAGCCCTAGGCGGGGGGGCGACACAGATACGCAGTATTTT CASSPRRGGDTDTQYF
TRBJ2-1 many . TRBV20-1 TGCAGTGCTAGGCCCTATAAACTGTCTGGAAGGGCCACCCCCAATGAGCAGTTCTTC CSARPYKLSGRATPNEQFF
TRBJ2-1 many . TRBV7-8 TGTGCCAGCAGCTTAGGTTCCAATGAGCAGTTCTTC CASSLGSNEQFF
TRBJ1-4 many . TRBV15 TGTGCCACCAGCAGAGATCGACAGGTGTCTAATGAAAAACTGTTTTTT CATSRDRQVSNEKLFF
TRBJ2-3 few TRBD2 TRBV19 TGTGCCAGTAAAGGCCGGGGGGAAGATACGCAGTATTTT CASKGRGEDTQYF
TRBJ2-1 many . TRBV20-1 TGCAGTGCATCCGGGGTAGCGGACCTTTCCTACAATGAGCAGTTCTTC CSASGVADLSYNEQFF
TRBJ2-6 few . TRBV12-3/TRBV12-4 TGTGCCAGCAAGCGGAGCTCTGGGGCCAACGTCCTGACTTTC CASKRSSGANVLTF
TRBJ2-5 few . TRBV7-8 TGTGCCAGCAGCACGAGACAGGTCGGGGAGACCCAGTACTTC CASSTRQVGETQYF
TRBJ1-2 many . TRBV25-1 TGTGCCAGCAGGTCTGCCAACTATGGCTACACCTTC CASRSANYGYTF
TRBJ2-7 many . TRBV20-1 TGCAGTGCTCCAACAGGGACGGTGGACGAGCAGTACTTC CSAPTGTVDEQYF
TRBJ1-1 few . TRBV2 TGTGCCAGCAGTGAAAGGAGGGTATCCACTGAAGCTTTCTTT CASSERRVSTEAFF
TRBJ2-5 few . TRBV30 TGTGCCTGGAGTGTACGAGAGACCCAGTACTTC CAWSVRETQYF
TRBJ1-1 many . TRBV20-1 TGCAGTGCCACAGGGATTTGGGACACTGAAGCTTTCTTT CSATGIWDTEAFF
TRBJ1-4 many . TRBV4-2 TGTGCCAGCAGCCAAGAATTTTGGGTAGCGGCAACTAATGAAAAACTGTTTTTT CASSQEFWVAATNEKLFF
TRBJ2-7 many . TRBV20-1 TGCAGTGCTCCCCGGGCGGGGCGTGCGAGTGAGCAGTACTTC CSAPRAGRASEQYF
TRBJ2-5 many . TRBV12-3/TRBV12-4 TGTGCCAGCAGTCACGGGACTCCTACCCTGTACCAAGAGACCCAGTACTTC CASSHGTPTLYQETQYF
TRBJ2-1 many . TRBV11-3 TGTGCCAGCAGCTTATCGGGAGAGATAAATGAGCAGTTCTTC CASSLSGEINEQFF
TRBJ2-1 many TRBD2 TRBV20-1 TGCAGTGCTAGCGAAGGGACTAGCGATTACAATGAGCAGTTCTTC CSASEGTSDYNEQFF
TRBJ1-2 many . TRBV18 TGTGCCAGCTCACCACCGACTGATAACTATGGCTACACCTTC CASSPPTDNYGYTF
TRBJ2-1 . TRBD2 TRBV7-2 TGTGCCAGCAGCCTTAGCGGGACTCCTTCGGGTGAGCAGTTCTTC CASSLSGTPSGEQFF
TRBJ1-1 few . TRBV7-6 TGTGCCAGCAGCTTGTTAGAGGACGGTGAAGCTTTCTTT CASSLLEDGEAFF
TRBJ1-5 many . TRBV27 TGTGCCAGCAGTTTCTCTGGCAATCAGCCCCAGCATTTT CASSFSGNQPQHF